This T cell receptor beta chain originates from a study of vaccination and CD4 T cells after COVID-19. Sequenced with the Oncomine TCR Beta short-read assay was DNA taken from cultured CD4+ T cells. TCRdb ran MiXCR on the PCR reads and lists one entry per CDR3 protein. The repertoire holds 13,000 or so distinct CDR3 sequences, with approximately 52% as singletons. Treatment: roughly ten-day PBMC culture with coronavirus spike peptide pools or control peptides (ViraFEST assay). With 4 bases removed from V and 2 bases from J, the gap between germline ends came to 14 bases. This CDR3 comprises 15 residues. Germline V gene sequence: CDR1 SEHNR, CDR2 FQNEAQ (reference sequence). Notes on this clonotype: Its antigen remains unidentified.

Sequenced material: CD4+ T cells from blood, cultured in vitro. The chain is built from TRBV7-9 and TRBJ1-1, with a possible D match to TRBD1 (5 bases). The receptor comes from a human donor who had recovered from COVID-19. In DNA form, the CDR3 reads TGTGCCAGCAGCTCCAATGATCAGGGAAACACTGAAGCTTTCTTT. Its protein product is CASSSNDQGNTEAFF.